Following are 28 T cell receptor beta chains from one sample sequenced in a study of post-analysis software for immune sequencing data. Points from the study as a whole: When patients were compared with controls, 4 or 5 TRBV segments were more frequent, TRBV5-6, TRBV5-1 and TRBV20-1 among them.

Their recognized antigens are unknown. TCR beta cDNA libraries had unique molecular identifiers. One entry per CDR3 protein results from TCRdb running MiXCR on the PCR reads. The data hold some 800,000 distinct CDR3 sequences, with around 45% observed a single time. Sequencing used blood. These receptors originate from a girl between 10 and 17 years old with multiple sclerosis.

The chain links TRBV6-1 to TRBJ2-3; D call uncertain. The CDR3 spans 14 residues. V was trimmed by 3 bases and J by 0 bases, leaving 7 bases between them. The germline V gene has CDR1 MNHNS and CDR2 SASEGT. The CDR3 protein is CASSDRASTDTQYF. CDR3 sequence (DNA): TGTGCCAGCAGTGACCGGGCTAGCACAGATACGCAGTATTTT.

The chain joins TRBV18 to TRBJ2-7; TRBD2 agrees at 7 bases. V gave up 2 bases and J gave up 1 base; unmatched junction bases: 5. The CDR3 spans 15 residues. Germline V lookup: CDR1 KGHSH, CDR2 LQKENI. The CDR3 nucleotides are TGTGCCAGCTCACCAATTGAGCGGGGATCCTACGAGCAGTACTTC. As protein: CASSPIERGSYEQYF.

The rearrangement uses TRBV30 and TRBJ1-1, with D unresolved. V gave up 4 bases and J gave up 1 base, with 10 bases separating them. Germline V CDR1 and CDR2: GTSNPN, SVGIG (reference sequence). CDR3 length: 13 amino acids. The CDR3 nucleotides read TGTGCCTGGATACAAGTCAGGAACACTGAAGCTTTCTTT. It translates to CAWIQVRNTEAFF.

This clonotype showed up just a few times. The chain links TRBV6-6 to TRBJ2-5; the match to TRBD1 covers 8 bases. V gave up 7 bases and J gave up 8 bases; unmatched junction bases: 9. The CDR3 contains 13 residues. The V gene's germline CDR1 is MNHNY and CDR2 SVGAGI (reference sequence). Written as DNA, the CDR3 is TGTGCCAGCACCATAACAGGGGGGCTCACCCAGTACTTC. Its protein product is CASTITGGLTQYF.

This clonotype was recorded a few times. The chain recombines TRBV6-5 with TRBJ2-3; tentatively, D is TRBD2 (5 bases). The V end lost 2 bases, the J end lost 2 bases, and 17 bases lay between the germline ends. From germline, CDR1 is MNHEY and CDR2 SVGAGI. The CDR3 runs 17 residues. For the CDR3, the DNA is TGTGCCAGCAGTTACACCCGGCGGGTAGCCCTCACAGATACGCAGTATTTT. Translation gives CASSYTRRVALTDTQYF.

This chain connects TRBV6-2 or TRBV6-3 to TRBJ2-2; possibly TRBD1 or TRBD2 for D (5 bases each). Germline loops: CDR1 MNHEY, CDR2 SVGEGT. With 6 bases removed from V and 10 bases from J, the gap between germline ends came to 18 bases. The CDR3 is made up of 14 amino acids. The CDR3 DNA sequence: TGTGCCAGCAGCCTCGGGGCGCAAATAACGGAGCTGTTTTTT. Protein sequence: CASSLGAQITELFF.

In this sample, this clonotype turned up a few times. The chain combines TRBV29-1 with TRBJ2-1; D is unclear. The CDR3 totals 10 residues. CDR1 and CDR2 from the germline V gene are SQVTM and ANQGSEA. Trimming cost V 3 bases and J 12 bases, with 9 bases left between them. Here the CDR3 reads CSVDPLGQFF. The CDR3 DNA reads TGCAGCGTTGACCCCTTAGGGCAGTTCTTC.

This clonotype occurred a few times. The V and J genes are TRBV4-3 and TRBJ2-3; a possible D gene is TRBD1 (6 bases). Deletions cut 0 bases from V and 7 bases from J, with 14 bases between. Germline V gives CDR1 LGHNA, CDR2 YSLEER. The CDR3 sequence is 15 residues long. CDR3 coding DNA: TGCGCCAGCAGCCAAGATCGGACAGTTCCTCATACGCAGTATTTT. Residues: CASSQDRTVPHTQYF.

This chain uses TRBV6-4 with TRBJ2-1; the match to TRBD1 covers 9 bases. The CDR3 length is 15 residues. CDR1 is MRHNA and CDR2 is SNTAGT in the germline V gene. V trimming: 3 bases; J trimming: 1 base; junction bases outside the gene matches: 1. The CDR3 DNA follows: TGTGCCAGCAGTGAAGGGACAGGGTCCTACAATGAGCAGTTCTTC. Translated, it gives CASSEGTGSYNEQFF.

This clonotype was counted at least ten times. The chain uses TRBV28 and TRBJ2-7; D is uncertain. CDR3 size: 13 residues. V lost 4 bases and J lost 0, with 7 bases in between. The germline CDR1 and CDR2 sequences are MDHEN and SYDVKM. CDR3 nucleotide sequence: TGTGCCAGCAGTTGGGGTAGCTCCTACGAGCAGTACTTC. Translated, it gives CASSWGSSYEQYF.

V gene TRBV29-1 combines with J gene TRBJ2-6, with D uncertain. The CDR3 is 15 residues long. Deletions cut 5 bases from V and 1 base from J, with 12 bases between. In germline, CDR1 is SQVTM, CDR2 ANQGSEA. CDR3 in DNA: TGCAGCGTTCGATGGAGACAATCTGGGGCCAACGTCCTGACTTTC. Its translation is CSVRWRQSGANVLTF.

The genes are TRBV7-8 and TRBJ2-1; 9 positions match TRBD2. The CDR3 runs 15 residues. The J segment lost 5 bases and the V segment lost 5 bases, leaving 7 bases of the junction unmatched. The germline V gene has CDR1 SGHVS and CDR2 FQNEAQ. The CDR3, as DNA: TGTGCCAGCAGCCTCAGACTAGCGGTCGACAATGAGCAGTTCTTC. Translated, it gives CASSLRLAVDNEQFF.

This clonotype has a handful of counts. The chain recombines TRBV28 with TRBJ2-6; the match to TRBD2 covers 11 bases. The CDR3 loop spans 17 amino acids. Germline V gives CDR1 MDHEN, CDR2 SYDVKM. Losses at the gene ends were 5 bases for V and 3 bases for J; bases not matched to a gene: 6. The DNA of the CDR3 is TGTGCCAGCAGTGTTAGCGGGAGGGCCCTTGGGGCCAACGTCCTGACTTTC. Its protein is CASSVSGRALGANVLTF.

The CDR3 DNA reads TGTGCCAGCAGCTCCGTCGGGACCCAGTACTTC. Its protein is CASSSVGTQYF. The genes are TRBV7-9 and TRBJ2-7, with D unresolved. The end of the DNA is better explained by TRBJ2-5, so the J call may be wrong. The V gene's germline CDR1 is SEHNR and CDR2 FQNEAQ (reference sequence). The CDR3 loop spans 11 amino acids.

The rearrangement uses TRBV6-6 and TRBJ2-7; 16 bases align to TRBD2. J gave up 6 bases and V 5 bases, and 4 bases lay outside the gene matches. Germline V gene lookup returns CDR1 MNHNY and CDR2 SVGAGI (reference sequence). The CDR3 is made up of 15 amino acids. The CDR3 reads CASSGTSGREREQYF. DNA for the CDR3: TGTGCCAGCAGTGGGACTAGCGGGAGGGAACGCGAGCAGTACTTC.

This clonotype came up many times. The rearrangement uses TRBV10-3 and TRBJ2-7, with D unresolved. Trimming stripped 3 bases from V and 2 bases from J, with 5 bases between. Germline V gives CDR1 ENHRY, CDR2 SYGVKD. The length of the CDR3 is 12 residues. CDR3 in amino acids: CAISDRTYEQYF. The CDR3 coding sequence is TGTGCCATCAGTGACAGGACCTACGAGCAGTACTTC.

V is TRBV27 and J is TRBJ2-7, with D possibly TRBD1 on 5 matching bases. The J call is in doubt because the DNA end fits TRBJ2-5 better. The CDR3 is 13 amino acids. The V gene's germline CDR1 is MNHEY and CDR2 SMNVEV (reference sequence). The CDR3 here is CASKAGLLETQYF. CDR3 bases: TGTGCCAGCAAGGCAGGGCTCTTGGAGACCCAGTACTTC.

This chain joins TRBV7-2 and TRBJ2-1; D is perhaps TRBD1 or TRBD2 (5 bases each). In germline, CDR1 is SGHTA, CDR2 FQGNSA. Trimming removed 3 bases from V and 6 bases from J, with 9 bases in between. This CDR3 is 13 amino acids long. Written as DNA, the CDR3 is TGTGCCAGCAGCTTGGGACCAGTCAATGAGCAGTTCTTC. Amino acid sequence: CASSLGPVNEQFF.

CDR3 DNA sequence: TGCAGCGTTGAAAGCCGGAGTGGCAACAATGAGCAGTTCTTC. Amino acid sequence: CSVESRSGNNEQFF. The chain couples TRBV29-1 to TRBJ2-1, with D unresolved. The CDR3 is 14 residues long. Trimming pared 2 bases from V and 5 bases from J, leaving 13 bases between. The germline CDR1 and CDR2 sequences are SQVTM and ANQGSEA.

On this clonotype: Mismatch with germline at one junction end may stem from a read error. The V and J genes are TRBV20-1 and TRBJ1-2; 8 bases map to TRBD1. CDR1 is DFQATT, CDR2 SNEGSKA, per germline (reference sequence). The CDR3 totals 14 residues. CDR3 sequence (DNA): TGCAGTGCCAGAGAGACAGGGGTAAACTATGGCTACACCTTC. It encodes CSARETGVNYGYTF.

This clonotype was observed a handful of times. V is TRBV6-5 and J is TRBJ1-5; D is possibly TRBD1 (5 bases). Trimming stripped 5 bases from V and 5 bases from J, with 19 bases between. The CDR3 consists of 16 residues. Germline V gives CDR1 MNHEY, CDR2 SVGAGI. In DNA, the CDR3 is TGTGCCAGCAGTCCCACGGAGAGGGGATATCATCAGCCCCAGCATTTT. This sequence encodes CASSPTERGYHQPQHF.

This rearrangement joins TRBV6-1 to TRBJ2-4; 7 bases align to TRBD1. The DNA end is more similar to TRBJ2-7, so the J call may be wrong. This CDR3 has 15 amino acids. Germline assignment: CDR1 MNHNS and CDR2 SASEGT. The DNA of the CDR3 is TGTGCCAGCAGTGAAAGGGACAGCTTAGTATACGAGCAGTACTTC. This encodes CASSERDSLVYEQYF.

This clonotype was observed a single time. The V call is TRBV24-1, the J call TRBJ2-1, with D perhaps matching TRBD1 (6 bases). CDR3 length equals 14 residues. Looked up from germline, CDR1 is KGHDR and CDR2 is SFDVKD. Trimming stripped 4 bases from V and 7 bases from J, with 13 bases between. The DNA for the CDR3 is TGTGCCACCAGTGAGCCAGGGGCGTGGAATGAGCAGTTCTTC. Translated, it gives CATSEPGAWNEQFF.

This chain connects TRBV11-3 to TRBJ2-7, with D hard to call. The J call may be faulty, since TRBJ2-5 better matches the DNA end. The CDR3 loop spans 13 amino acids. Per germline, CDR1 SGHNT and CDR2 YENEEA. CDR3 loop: CASSLILRETQYF. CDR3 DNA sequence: TGTGCCAGCAGCTTAATTCTACGGGAGACCCAGTACTTC.

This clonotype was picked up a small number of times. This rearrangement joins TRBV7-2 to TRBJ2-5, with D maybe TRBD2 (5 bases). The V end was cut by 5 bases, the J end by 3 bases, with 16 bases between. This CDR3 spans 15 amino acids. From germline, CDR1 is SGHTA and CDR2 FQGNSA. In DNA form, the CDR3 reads TGTGCCAGCAGCCCGACACCGGGATCCAAAGAGACCCAGTACTTC. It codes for CASSPTPGSKETQYF.

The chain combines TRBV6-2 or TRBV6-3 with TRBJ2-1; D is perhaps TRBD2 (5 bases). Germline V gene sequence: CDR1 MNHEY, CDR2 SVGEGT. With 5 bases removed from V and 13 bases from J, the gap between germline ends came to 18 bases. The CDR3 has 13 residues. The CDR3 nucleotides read TGTGCCAGCAGTAACCTGCCGGACTTTAAACAGTTCTTC. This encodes CASSNLPDFKQFF.

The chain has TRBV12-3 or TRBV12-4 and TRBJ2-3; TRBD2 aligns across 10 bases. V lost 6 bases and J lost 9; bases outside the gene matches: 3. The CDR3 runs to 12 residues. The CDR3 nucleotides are TGTGCCAGCAGCCTGGGACTAGCGACGCAGTATTTT. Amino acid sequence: CASSLGLATQYF.

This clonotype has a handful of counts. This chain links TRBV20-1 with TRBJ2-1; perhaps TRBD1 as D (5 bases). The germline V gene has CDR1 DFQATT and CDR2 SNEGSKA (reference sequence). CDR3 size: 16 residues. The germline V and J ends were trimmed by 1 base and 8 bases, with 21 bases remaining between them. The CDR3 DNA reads TGCAGTGCTAGAGTCTTTGCCCCTTCGACAGAGTATGAGCAGTTCTTC. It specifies CSARVFAPSTEYEQFF.